This T cell receptor beta chain was identified in a study of T cell repertoires in cytomegalovirus infection. MiXCR, applied by TCRdb to the reads, yields one record per CDR3 protein. Found here are some 560,000 distinct CDR3 sequences, roughly 43% of them singletons; the top ten hold more than 40%. Study-wide points: CMV-specific TCR beta clonotypes restricted by HLA-C dominated the ex vivo response.

This clonotype came up a few times. What it recognizes is unknown. This specimen consisted of cultured PBMCs, obtained from culture after CMV antigen stimulation. This clonotype was sampled from a human donor in good health (CMV status not recorded). Some clones in this sample may be carry-over from other donors' samples.

The CDR3 DNA follows: TGTGCCATCAGTGAGTCGCGGCAGGGCCACGGGCATGAGCAGTTCTTC. It translates to CAISESRQGHGHEQFF. V is TRBV10-3 and J is TRBJ2-1; tentative D call: TRBD1 (5 bases). Germline CDR1 and CDR2: ENHRY and SYGVKD. V was cut by 0 bases and J by 8 bases, with 17 bases left in between. The CDR3 is made up of 16 amino acids.